This T cell receptor beta chain is drawn from a study of brain T cells in children with intractable seizures. This CDR3 is built from 14 residues. Germline V gene lookup returns CDR1 MNHEY and CDR2 SMNVEV (reference sequence). V lost 3 bases and J lost 0, with 8 bases in between. Profiled with immunoSEQ multiplex PCR; TCRdb holds only in-frame clones, not every one. The sample lists about 80,000 clones, around nine tenths occurring once. The sample consisted of peripheral blood, taken at surgery. The chain has TRBV27 and TRBJ1-1; no firm D call. The receptor was derived from a girl aged 2 to 10 with Rasmussen encephalitis and intractable seizures. Here the CDR3 DNA reads TGTGCCAGCAGTTTTGCCCCGGTGAACACTGAAGCTTTCTTT. This encodes CASSFAPVNTEAFF.